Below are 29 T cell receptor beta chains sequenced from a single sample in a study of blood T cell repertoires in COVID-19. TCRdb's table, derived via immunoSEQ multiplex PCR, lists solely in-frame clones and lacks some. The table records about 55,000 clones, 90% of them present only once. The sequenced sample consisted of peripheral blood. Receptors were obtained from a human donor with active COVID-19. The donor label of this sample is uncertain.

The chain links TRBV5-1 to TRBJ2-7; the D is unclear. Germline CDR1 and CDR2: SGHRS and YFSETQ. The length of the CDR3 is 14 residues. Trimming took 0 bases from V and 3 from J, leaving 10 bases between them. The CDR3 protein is CASSLGGSFYEQYF. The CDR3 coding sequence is TGCGCCAGCAGCTTGGGCGGCAGTTTCTACGAGCAGTACTTC.

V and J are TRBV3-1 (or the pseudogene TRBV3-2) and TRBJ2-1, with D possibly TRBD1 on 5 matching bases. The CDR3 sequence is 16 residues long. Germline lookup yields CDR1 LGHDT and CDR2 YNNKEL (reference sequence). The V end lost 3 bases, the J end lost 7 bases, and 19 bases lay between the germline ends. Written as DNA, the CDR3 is TGTGCCAGCAGCCAGGACCGGACATCGTTCGGGAATGAGCAGTTCTTC. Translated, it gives CASSQDRTSFGNEQFF.

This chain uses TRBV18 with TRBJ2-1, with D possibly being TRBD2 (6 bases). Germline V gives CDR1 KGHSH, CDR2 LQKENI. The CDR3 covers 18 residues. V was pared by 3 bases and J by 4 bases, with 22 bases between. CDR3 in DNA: TGTGCCAGCTCACCGCAAAAAGGGGTAGCGGTAGCGTACAATGAGCAGTTCTTC. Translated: CASSPQKGVAVAYNEQFF.

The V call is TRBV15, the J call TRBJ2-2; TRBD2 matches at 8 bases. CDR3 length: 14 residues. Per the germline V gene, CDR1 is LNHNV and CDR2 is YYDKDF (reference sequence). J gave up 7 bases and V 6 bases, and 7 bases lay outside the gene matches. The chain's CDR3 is CATSIKREIGELFF. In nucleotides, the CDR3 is TGTGCCACCAGTATAAAGCGGGAGATCGGGGAGCTGTTTTTT.

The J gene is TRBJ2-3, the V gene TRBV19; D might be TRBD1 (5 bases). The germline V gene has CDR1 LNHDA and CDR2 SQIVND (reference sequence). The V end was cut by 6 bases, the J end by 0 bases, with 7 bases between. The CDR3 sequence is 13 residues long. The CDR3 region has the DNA TGTGCCAGTAGCAGGGCTAGCACAGATACGCAGTATTTT. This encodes CASSRASTDTQYF.

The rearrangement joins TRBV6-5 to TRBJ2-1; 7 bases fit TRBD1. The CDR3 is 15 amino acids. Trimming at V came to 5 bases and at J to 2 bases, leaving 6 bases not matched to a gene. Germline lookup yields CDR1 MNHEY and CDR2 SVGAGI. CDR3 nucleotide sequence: TGTGCCAGCAGTACAGGGGACGTTACCTACAATGAGCAGTTCTTC. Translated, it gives CASSTGDVTYNEQFF.

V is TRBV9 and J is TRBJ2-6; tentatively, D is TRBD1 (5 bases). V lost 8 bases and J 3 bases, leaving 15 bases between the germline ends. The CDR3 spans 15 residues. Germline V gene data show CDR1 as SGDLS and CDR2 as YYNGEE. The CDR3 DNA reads TGTGCCAGTCAAGGGGCCCCGGGTGGGGCCAACGTCCTGACTTTC. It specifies CASQGAPGGANVLTF.

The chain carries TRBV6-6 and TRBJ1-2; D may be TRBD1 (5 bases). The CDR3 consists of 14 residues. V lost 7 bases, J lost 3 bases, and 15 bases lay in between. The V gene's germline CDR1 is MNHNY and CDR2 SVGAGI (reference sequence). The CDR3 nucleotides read TGTGCCAGCACCTCCGAGGGAGGGGACTATGGCTACACCTTC. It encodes CASTSEGGDYGYTF.

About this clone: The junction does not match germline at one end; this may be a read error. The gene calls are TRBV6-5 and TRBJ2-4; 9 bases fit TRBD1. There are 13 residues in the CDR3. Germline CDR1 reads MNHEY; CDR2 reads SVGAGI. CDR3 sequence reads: CASSRRRTGDLNF. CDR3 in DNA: TGTGCCAGCAGCCGCCGCCGGACAGGGGATTTGAACTTC.

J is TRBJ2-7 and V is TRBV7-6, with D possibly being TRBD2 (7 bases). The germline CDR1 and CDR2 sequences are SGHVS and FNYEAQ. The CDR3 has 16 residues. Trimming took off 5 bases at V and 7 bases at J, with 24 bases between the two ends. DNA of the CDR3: TGTGCCAGCAGCCCCCAGGGCCGGGGGCACGGGGGGGAGCAGTACTTC. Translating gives CASSPQGRGHGGEQYF.

This chain's CDR3 is CASSLGRGRGWYEQYF. CDR3 bases: TGTGCCAGCAGCCTGGGGAGGGGCAGGGGCTGGTACGAGCAGTACTTC. The chain couples TRBV11-2 to TRBJ2-7, with D possibly being TRBD2 (7 bases). The CDR3 is 16 residues long. V was cut by 5 bases and J by 4 bases, with 21 bases left in between. Germline V lookup: CDR1 SGHAT, CDR2 FQNNGV.

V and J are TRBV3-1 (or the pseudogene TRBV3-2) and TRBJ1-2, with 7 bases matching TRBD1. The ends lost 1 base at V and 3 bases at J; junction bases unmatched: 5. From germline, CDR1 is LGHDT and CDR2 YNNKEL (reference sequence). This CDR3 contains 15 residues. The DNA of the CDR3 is TGTGCCAGCAGCCAAGGTTTCAGGGGGGACTATGGCTACACCTTC. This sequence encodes CASSQGFRGDYGYTF.

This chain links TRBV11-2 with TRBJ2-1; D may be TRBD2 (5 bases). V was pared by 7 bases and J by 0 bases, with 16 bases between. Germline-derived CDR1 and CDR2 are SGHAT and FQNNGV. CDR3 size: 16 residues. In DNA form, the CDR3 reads TGTGCCAGCACCGGAGAAGATGGGAGCTCCTACAATGAGCAGTTCTTC. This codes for CASTGEDGSSYNEQFF.

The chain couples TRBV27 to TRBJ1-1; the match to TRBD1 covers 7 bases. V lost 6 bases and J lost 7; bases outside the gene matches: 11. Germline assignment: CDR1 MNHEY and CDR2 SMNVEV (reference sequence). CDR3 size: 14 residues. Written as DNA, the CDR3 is TGTGCCAGCAGGCTTGGGACAGATATCGGTGAAGCTTTCTTT. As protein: CASRLGTDIGEAFF.

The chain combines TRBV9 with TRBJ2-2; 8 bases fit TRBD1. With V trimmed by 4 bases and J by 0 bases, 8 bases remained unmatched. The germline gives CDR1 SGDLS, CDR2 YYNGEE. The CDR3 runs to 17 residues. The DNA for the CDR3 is TGTGCCAGCAGCCCCCGTCCGACAGGGGCGAACACCGGGGAGCTGTTTTTT. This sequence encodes CASSPRPTGANTGELFF.

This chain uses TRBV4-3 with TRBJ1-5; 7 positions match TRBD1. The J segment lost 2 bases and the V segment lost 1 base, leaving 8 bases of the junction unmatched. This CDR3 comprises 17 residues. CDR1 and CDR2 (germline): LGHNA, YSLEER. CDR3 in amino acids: CASSQVRDSSGNQPQHF. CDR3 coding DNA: TGCGCCAGCAGCCAAGTGCGGGACAGCTCGGGCAATCAGCCCCAGCATTTT.

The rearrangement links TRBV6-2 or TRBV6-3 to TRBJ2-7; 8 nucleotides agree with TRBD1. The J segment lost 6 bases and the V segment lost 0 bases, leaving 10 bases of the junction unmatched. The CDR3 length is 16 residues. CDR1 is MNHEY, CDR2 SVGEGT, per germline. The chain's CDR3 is CASSYSTGTGSLEQYV. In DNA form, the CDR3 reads TGTGCCAGCAGTTACTCGACCGGGACAGGTTCCCTCGAGCAGTACGTC.

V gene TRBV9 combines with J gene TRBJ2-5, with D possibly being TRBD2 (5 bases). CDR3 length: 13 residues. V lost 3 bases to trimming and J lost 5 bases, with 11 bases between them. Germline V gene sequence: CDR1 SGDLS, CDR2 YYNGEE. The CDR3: CASSGGGGETQYF. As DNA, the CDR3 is TGTGCCAGCAGCGGCGGTGGCGGGGAGACCCAGTACTTC.

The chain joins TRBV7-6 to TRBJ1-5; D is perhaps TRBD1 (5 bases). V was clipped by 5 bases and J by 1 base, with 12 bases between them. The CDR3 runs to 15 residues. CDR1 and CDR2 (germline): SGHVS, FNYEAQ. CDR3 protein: CASSLNGGSNQPQHF. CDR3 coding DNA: TGTGCCAGCAGCCTTAACGGGGGAAGCAATCAGCCCCAGCATTTT.

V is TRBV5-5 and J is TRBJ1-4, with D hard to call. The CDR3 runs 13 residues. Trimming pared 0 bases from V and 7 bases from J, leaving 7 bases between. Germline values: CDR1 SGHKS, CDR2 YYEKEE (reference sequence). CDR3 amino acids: CASSLVGSEKLFF. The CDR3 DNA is TGTGCCAGCAGCTTGGTTGGGAGTGAAAAACTGTTTTTT.

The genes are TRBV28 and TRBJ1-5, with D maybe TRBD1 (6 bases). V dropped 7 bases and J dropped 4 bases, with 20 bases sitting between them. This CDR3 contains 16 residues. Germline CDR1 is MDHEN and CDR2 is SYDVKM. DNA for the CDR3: TGTGCCAGCATCTCAGGGGCTTCTTCTCCAAATCAGCCCCAGCATTTT. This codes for CASISGASSPNQPQHF. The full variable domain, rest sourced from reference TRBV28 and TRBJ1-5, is DVKVTQSSRYLVKRTGEKVFLECVQDMDHENMFWYRQDPGLGLRLIYFSYDVKMKEKGDIPEGYSVSREKKERFSLILESASTNQTSMYLCASISGASSPNQPQHFGDGTRLSIL.

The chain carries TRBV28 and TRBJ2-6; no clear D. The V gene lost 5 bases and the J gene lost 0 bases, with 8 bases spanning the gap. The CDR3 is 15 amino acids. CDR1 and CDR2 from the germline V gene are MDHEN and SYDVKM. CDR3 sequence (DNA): TGTGCCAGCAGTCCCCCAGACTCTGGGGCCAACGTCCTGACTTTC. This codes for CASSPPDSGANVLTF. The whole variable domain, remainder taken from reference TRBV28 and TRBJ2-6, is DVKVTQSSRYLVKRTGEKVFLECVQDMDHENMFWYRQDPGLGLRLIYFSYDVKMKEKGDIPEGYSVSREKKERFSLILESASTNQTSMYLCASSPPDSGANVLTFGAGSRLTVL.

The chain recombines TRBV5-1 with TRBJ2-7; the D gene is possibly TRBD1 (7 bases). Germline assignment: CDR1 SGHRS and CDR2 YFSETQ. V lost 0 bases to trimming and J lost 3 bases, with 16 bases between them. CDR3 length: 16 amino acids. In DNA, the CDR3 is TGCGCCAGCAGCTTGGCGCTAGGAGGGGGCGGCTACGAGCAGTACTTC. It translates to CASSLALGGGGYEQYF. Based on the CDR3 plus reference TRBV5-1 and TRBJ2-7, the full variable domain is KAGVTQTPRYLIKTRGQQVTLSCSPISGHRSVSWYQQTPGQGLQFLFEYFSETQRNKGNFPGRFSGRQFSNSRSEMNVSTLELGDSALYLCASSLALGGGGYEQYFGPGTRLTVT.

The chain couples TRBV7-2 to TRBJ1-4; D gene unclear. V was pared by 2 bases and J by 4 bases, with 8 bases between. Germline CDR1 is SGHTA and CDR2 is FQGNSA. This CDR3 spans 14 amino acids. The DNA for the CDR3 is TGTGCCAGCAGCTTATGGGGAGATAATGAAAAACTGTTTTTT. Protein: CASSLWGDNEKLFF.

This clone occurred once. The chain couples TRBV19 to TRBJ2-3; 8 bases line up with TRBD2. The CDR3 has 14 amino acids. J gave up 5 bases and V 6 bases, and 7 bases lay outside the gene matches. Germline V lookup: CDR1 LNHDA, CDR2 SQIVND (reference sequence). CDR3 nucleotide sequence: TGTGCCAGTAGAAGCCGGGGGGGCGGAGATACGCAGTATTTT. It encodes CASRSRGGGDTQYF. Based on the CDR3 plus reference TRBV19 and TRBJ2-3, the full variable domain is DGGITQSPKYLFRKEGQNVTLSCEQNLNHDAMYWYRQDPGQGLRLIYYSQIVNDFQKGDIAEGYSVSREKKESFPLTVTSAQKNPTAFYLCASRSRGGGDTQYFGPGTRLTVL.

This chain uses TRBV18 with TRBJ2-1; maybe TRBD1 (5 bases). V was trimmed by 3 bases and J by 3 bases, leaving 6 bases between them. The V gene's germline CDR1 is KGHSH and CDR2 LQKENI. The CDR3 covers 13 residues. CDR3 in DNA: TGTGCCAGCTCACCGGGGCTCTACAATGAGCAGTTCTTC. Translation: CASSPGLYNEQFF.

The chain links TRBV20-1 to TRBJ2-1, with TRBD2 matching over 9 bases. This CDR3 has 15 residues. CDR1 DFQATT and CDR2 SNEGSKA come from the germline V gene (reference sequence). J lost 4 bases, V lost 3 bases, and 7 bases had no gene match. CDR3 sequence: CSASVQLAGYNEQFF. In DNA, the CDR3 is TGCAGTGCTAGTGTTCAGCTAGCGGGGTACAATGAGCAGTTCTTC.

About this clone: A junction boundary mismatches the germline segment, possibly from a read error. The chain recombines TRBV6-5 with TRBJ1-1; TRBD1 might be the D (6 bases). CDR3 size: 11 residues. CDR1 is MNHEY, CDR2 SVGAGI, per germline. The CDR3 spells CASQGNAEAFF. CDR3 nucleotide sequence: TGTGCCAGTCAGGGGAACGCTGAAGCTTTCTTT.

The CDR3 is CASSFGQGWAYEQYF. The CDR3 bases are TGTGCCAGCAGCTTCGGACAGGGGTGGGCCTACGAGCAGTACTTC. The chain carries TRBV11-2 and TRBJ2-7; TRBD1 aligns across 9 bases. The CDR3 covers 15 residues. With 3 bases clipped from V and 2 bases from J, the junction kept 5 bases outside the gene matches. The germline V gene has CDR1 SGHAT and CDR2 FQNNGV.